The 20 T cell receptor beta chains below come from one sample, sequenced in a study of early T cells in non-severe SARS-CoV-2 infection. TCRdb reprocessed the 5' RACE reads with MiXCR, giving one entry per CDR3 protein. Of approximately 100,000 distinct CDR3 sequences detected, around 15% appear once; the ten largest clones hold around 6.4%. Material for sequencing was whole blood. The receptors come from an adult who was a healthcare worker with PCR-confirmed SARS-CoV-2 infection or an uninfected control (not recorded which).

The rearrangement joins TRBV29-1 to TRBJ2-2; a possible D gene is TRBD2 (5 bases). Trimming stripped 7 bases from V and 2 bases from J, with 5 bases between. From germline, CDR1 is SQVTM and CDR2 ANQGSEA. CDR3 length: 11 amino acids. Here the CDR3 reads CSAGNTGELFF. DNA for the CDR3: TGCAGCGCGGGAAACACCGGGGAGCTGTTTTTT.

The chain carries TRBV29-1 and TRBJ1-1; no clear D. Trimming removed 5 bases from V and 1 base from J, with 2 bases in between. The CDR3 is 10 residues long. Per germline, CDR1 SQVTM and CDR2 ANQGSEA. The CDR3 loop is CSVQNTEAFF. The DNA for the CDR3 is TGCAGCGTTCAGAACACTGAAGCTTTCTTT.

This clonotype was detected many times. The V call is TRBV3-1, the J call TRBJ2-1; D uncertain. The germline gives CDR1 LGHDT, CDR2 YNNKEL (reference sequence). With 1 base removed from V and 10 bases from J, the gap between germline ends came to 8 bases. CDR3 length equals 12 residues. The CDR3 is CASSQVEREQFF. CDR3 nucleotide sequence: TGTGCCAGCAGCCAAGTTGAAAGAGAGCAGTTCTTC.

In this sample, this clonotype turned up many times. This chain links TRBV28 with TRBJ2-3, with a possible D match to TRBD2 (5 bases). CDR1 is MDHEN and CDR2 is SYDVKM in the germline V gene. CDR3 length: 15 residues. Trimming removed 7 bases from V and 2 bases from J, with 16 bases in between. This CDR3 is CASTLRLRITDTQYF. The CDR3 nucleotides are TGTGCCAGCACCCTTAGACTAAGAATCACAGATACGCAGTATTTT.

This clonotype was seen only a few times. The chain combines TRBV5-1 with TRBJ1-2, with unresolved D. Trimming removed 0 bases from V and 9 bases from J, with 9 bases in between. The V gene's germline CDR1 is SGHRS and CDR2 YFSETQ. This CDR3 region has 12 residues. As DNA, the CDR3 is TGCGCCAGCAGCTTGGGAGGGTTCAGCTACACCTTC. Amino acid sequence: CASSLGGFSYTF.

The chain combines TRBV7-2 with TRBJ2-1; D gene unclear. Trimming removed 5 bases from V and 7 bases from J, with 15 bases in between. The CDR3 extends over 14 amino acids. In germline, CDR1 is SGHTA, CDR2 FQGNSA. Here the CDR3 reads CASSTAPLSNEQFF. CDR3 DNA: TGTGCCAGCAGCACGGCCCCTCTTTCGAATGAGCAGTTCTTC.

This chain connects TRBV28 to TRBJ2-7; D gene ambiguous. Germline CDR1 is MDHEN and CDR2 is SYDVKM. Deletions cut 5 bases from V and 3 bases from J, with 5 bases between. This CDR3 is built from 11 residues. CDR3 in amino acids: CASSKDYEQYF. CDR3 nucleotide sequence: TGTGCCAGCAGTAAGGACTACGAGCAGTACTTC.

The J gene is TRBJ1-5, the V gene TRBV6-1, with D tentatively TRBD1 (5 bases). Germline V gene data show CDR1 as MNHNS and CDR2 as SASEGT. The CDR3 is made up of 17 amino acids. V shed 7 bases and J shed 0 bases, with 19 bases lying between them. The CDR3 loop reads CASIAGTVSYSNQPQHF. CDR3 in DNA: TGTGCCAGCATAGCCGGGACCGTAAGTTATAGCAATCAGCCCCAGCATTTT.

This clonotype was observed a few times. V gene TRBV6-6 combines with J gene TRBJ1-5; D is undetermined. CDR1 is MNHNY, CDR2 SVGAGI, per germline (reference sequence). The V gene lost 6 bases and the J gene lost 4 bases, with 4 bases spanning the gap. This CDR3 is 11 amino acids long. CDR3 nucleotide sequence: TGTGCCAGCAGCAAAAATCAGCCCCAGCATTTT. This codes for CASSKNQPQHF.

The sample holds many counts of this clonotype. The J gene is TRBJ2-7, the V gene TRBV11-2, with no clear D. The germline V and J ends were trimmed by 4 bases and 6 bases, with 16 bases remaining between them. The CDR3 runs to 14 residues. Germline V gives CDR1 SGHAT, CDR2 FQNNGV. DNA of the CDR3: TGTGCCAGCAGCTCGCGAGCCGGTTGGGGCGAGCAGTACTTC. Its translation is CASSSRAGWGEQYF.

The sample holds a few counts of this clonotype. The chain combines TRBV5-1 with TRBJ1-1, with D unresolved. This CDR3 comprises 14 residues. Germline V gene data show CDR1 as SGHRS and CDR2 as YFSETQ. Trimming cost V 0 bases and J 1 base, with 7 bases left between them. The CDR3 is CASSLETPNTEAFF. In DNA form, the CDR3 reads TGCGCCAGCAGCTTGGAAACCCCGAACACTGAAGCTTTCTTT.

This chain joins TRBV18 and TRBJ2-2; 9 bases are a match to TRBD1. The germline gives CDR1 KGHSH, CDR2 LQKENI. V dropped 6 bases and J dropped 4; count of bases not matched to a gene: 18. CDR3 length equals 19 residues. For the CDR3, the DNA is TGTGCCAGCTCTTCCACAGGGGGCGTTGATTTCCGATCCACCGGGGAGCTGTTTTTT. It encodes CASSSTGGVDFRSTGELFF. Combining the CDR3 with reference TRBV18 and TRBJ2-2 gives the whole variable domain NAGVMQNPRHLVRRRGQEARLRCSPMKGHSHVYWYRQLPEEGLKFMVYLQKENIIDESGMPKERFSAEFPKEGPSILRIQQVVRGDSAAYFCASSSTGGVDFRSTGELFFGEGSRLTVL.

This clonotype was seen repeatedly, ten times or more. The CDR3 DNA reads TGTGCCAGCAGACCCCGGACGTTCAATAGCAATCAGCCCCAGCATTTT. As protein: CASRPRTFNSNQPQHF. The chain combines TRBV27 with TRBJ1-5; no reliable D call. Trimming removed 6 bases at V and 0 bases at J, with 15 bases between. CDR3 length equals 16 residues. Germline V gives CDR1 MNHEY, CDR2 SMNVEV (reference sequence).

This clonotype was recorded at least ten times. The chain recombines TRBV12-3 or TRBV12-4 with TRBJ1-1; 8 nucleotides agree with TRBD1. The CDR3 extends over 13 amino acids. V lost 7 bases, J lost 3 bases, and 4 bases stayed unmatched. DNA for the CDR3: TGTGCCAGCAAATACAGGGGGGACACTGAAGCTTTCTTT. Translating it yields CASKYRGDTEAFF.

J is TRBJ2-4 and V is TRBV6-2 or TRBV6-3; TRBD1 agrees at 10 bases. CDR1 and CDR2 from the germline V gene are MNHEY and SVGEGT. Losses at the gene ends were 6 bases for V and 5 bases for J; bases not matched to a gene: 7. This CDR3 spans 15 amino acids. This CDR3 reads CASSLGQGIQNIQYF. The CDR3 coding sequence is TGTGCCAGCAGCTTGGGACAGGGGATCCAAAACATTCAGTACTTC.

The sample holds a few counts of this clonotype. V and J are TRBV6-2 or TRBV6-3 and TRBJ1-5, with unresolved D. The V and J ends lost 6 bases and 0 bases respectively, with 15 bases between them. The CDR3 loop spans 16 amino acids. Per germline, CDR1 MNHEY and CDR2 SVGEGT. CDR3 amino acids: CASRGRPDDSNQPQHF. CDR3 nucleotide sequence: TGTGCCAGCAGGGGAAGGCCAGACGATAGCAATCAGCCCCAGCATTTT.

The chain recombines TRBV11-2 with TRBJ2-7; 11 nucleotides line up with TRBD2. Germline-derived CDR1 and CDR2 are SGHAT and FQNNGV. V shed 5 bases, J shed 7 bases, and the junction held 7 bases outside the gene matches. The CDR3 consists of 14 residues. The CDR3 reads CASSTGTSGIEQYF. CDR3 bases: TGTGCCAGCAGCACCGGGACTAGCGGAATTGAGCAGTACTTC.

The chain's CDR3 is CASRWTGLIYEQYF. The CDR3, as DNA: TGTGCCAGCAGATGGACAGGGTTGATTTACGAGCAGTACTTC. V is TRBV2 and J is TRBJ2-7, with TRBD1 matching 8 bases. Germline assignment: CDR1 SNHLY and CDR2 FYNNEI. The CDR3 runs to 14 residues. Losses at the gene ends were 6 bases for V and 4 bases for J; bases not matched to a gene: 8.

This clonotype was detected a few times. The chain carries TRBV6-1 and TRBJ1-2; TRBD1 agrees at 8 bases. Losses at the gene ends were 7 bases for V and 4 bases for J; bases not matched to a gene: 11. The CDR3 spans 15 residues. Germline lookup yields CDR1 MNHNS and CDR2 SASEGT. The CDR3 reads CASTPPDRDAYGYTF. In DNA, the CDR3 is TGTGCCAGCACCCCCCCGGACAGGGACGCCTATGGCTACACCTTC.

The genes are TRBV7-2 and TRBJ2-7; D is possibly TRBD1 (6 bases). Germline V gives CDR1 SGHTA, CDR2 FQGNSA. V was pared by 0 bases and J by 4 bases, with 10 bases between. The CDR3 has 14 residues. The DNA for the CDR3 is TGTGCCAGCAGCTTAGCCAGGGGAACGTACGAGCAGTACTTC. Its protein is CASSLARGTYEQYF.